This record concerns one TCR beta chain sequence. This CDR3 has 15 residues. V was trimmed by 4 bases and J by 0 bases, leaving 12 bases between them. Germline CDR1 and CDR2: SGHNT and YYREEE (reference sequence). The sample originates from a study of blood T cell repertoires in COVID-19. Study details: Samples of COVID-19 (acute and convalescent) were obtained from the United States, Italy and Spain. T cells, B-cell-depleted T cells, or PBMCs supplied cDNA or gDNA.

Original methodology: Counts of nucleated cells, estimated from reference gene primer amplification, were obtained. Repertoires were generated with immunoSEQ multiplex PCR, while TCRdb's copy carries only in-frame clones and drops some. The V and J calls and clone size were taken over from that table, and D and trimming were inferred from the DNA. The profile shows some 190,000 clones, 85% of them singletons. Patients of the Seattle cohort, enrolled during active infection, were followed longitudinally. Material: peripheral blood. The TCR comes from a person between 65 and 79 years old with COVID-19, enrolled during active disease. The genes are TRBV5-4 and TRBJ2-3; D gene unclear. CDR3 sequence: CASSLGPKSTDTQYF. The CDR3 nucleotides are TGTGCCAGCAGCCTAGGCCCTAAAAGCACAGATACGCAGTATTTT. The variable domain in full, with the rest retrieved from reference TRBV5-4 and TRBJ2-3, is ETGVTQSPTHLIKTRGQQVTLRCSSQSGHNTVSWYQQALGQGPQFIFQYYREEENGRGNFPPRFSGLQFPNYSSELNVNALELDDSALYLCASSLGPKSTDTQYFGPGTRLTVL.